This paragraph covers one T cell receptor beta chain sequence. The antigen remains unidentified. Clones were sequenced by immunoSEQ multiplex PCR, and TCRdb holds only the in-frame ones, with some missing. The profile shows a few million clones, 90% to 95% of them singletons. This sample is drawn from a study of shared clonotypes between healthy human individuals. On the study more broadly: Each donor had three CD4 naive, three CD4 memory, two CD8 naive and one CD8 memory plate. Study observations and caveats: A generally larger estimated richness was seen in naive subsets than in memory subsets. Naive CD4 clonotypes overlapped across a few donors at approximately 4.5%.

There were no recent acute infections or vaccinations among the donors, who were healthy HIV-negative adults. The CDR3 loop spans 15 amino acids. Germline V CDR1 and CDR2: MNHEY, SMNVEV (reference sequence). V lost 5 bases, J lost 5 bases, and 15 bases lay in between. The chain has TRBV27 and TRBJ1-4; D gene uncertain. Sequencing was carried out using naive CD4+ T cells sorted from blood. Subset given: CD45RA+ positively selected. The clonotype comes from a man aged 18 to 29 in good health. CDR3 coding DNA: TGTGCCAGCAGTGCCCGGATAAGTGGAAATGAAAAACTGTTTTTT. Translated: CASSARISGNEKLFF.